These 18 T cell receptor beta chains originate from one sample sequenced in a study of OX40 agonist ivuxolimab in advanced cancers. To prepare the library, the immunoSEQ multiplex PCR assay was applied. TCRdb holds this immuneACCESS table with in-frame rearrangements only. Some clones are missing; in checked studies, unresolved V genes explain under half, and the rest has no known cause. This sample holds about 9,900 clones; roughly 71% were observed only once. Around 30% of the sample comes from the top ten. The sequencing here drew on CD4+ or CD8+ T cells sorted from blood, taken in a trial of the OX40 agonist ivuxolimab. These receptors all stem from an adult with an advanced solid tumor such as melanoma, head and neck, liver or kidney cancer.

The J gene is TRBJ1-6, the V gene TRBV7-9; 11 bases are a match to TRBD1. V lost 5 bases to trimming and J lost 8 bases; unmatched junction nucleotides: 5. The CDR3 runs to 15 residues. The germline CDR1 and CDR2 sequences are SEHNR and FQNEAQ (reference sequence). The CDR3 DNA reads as TGTGCCAGCAGCCGGGGGACAGGGGGAGATTCACCCCTCCACTTT. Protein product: CASSRGTGGDSPLHF.

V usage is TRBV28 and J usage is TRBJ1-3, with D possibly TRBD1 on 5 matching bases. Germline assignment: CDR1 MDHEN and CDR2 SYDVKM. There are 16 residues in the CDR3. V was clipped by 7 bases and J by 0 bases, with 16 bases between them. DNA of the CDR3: TGTGCCAGCAAAGGGGCCACACTAAGCTCTGGAAACACCATATATTTT. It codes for CASKGATLSSGNTIYF.

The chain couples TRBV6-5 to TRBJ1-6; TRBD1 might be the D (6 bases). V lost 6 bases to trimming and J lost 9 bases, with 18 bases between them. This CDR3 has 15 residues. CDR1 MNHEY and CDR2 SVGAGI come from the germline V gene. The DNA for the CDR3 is TGTGCCAGCAGCTACACAGGGCAGGGGAGTTCACCCCTCCACTTT. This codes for CASSYTGQGSSPLHF.

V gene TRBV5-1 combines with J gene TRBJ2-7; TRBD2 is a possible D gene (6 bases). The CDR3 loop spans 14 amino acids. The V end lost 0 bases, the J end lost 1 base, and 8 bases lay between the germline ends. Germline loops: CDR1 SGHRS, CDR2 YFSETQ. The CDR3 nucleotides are TGCGCCAGCAGCTTGGTGGGAGGATCCTACGAGCAGTACTTC. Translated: CASSLVGGSYEQYF.

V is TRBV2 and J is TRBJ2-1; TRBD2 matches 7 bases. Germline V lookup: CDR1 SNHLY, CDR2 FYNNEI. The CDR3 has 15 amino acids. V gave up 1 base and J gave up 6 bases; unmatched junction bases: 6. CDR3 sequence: CASSEGWGGGNEQFF. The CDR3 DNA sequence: TGTGCCAGCAGTGAAGGTTGGGGGGGAGGCAATGAGCAGTTCTTC.

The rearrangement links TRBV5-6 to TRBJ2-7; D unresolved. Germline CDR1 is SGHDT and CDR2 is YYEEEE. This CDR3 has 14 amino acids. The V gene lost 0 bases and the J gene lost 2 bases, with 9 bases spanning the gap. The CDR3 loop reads CASSLGSQTYEQYF. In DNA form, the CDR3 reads TGTGCCAGCAGCTTGGGGTCGCAGACCTACGAGCAGTACTTC. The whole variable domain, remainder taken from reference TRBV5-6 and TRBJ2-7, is DAGVTQSPTHLIKTRGQQVTLRCSPKSGHDTVSWYQQALGQGPQFIFQYYEEEERQRGNFPDRFSGHQFPNYSSELNVNALLLGDSALYLCASSLGSQTYEQYFGPGTRLTVT.

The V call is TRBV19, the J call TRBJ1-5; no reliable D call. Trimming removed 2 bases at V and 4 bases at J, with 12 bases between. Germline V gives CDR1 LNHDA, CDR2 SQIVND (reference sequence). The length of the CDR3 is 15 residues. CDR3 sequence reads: CASSIFLNPNQPQHF. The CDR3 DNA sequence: TGTGCCAGTAGTATATTCCTGAACCCTAATCAGCCCCAGCATTTT.

The CDR3 nucleotides are TGTGCCAGCAGTGAAGACGGAGGGGAGACCCAGTACTTC. Translated, it gives CASSEDGGETQYF. The chain couples TRBV2 to TRBJ2-5; D might be TRBD2 (6 bases). CDR1 is SNHLY and CDR2 is FYNNEI in the germline V gene. V lost 1 base, J lost 5 bases, and 8 bases lay in between. The CDR3 covers 13 residues.

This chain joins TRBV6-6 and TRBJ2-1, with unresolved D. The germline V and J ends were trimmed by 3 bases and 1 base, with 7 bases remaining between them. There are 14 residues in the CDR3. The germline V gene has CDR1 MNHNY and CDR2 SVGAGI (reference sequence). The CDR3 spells CASSYSSSYNEQFF. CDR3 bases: TGTGCCAGCAGTTATTCTAGTTCCTACAATGAGCAGTTCTTC.

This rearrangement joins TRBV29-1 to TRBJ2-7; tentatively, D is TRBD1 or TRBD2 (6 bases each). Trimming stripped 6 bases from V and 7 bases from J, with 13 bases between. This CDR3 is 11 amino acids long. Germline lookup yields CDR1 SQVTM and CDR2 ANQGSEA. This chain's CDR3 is CSVVRGGEQYF. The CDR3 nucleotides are TGCAGCGTCGTGAGAGGGGGGGAGCAGTACTTC.

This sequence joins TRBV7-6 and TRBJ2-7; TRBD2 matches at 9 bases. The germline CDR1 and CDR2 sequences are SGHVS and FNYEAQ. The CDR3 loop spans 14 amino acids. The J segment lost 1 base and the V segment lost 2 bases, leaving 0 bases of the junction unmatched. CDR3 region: CASSLSGGSYEQYF. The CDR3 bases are TGTGCCAGCAGCTTAAGCGGGGGGTCCTACGAGCAGTACTTC.

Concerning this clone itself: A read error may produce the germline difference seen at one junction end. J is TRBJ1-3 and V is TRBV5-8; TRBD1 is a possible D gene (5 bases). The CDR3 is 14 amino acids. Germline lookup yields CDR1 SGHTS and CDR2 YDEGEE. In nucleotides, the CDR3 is TGCGCCAGCAGCCAAACCAGGGACGGAAACACCATATATTTT. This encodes CASSQTRDGNTIYF.

The CDR3 DNA reads as TGTGCCAGCAGAGGGGCGTTCACTGAAGCTTTCTTT. Translating it yields CASRGAFTEAFF. This chain connects TRBV27 to TRBJ1-1, with a possible D match to TRBD1 (5 bases). The V gene's germline CDR1 is MNHEY and CDR2 SMNVEV (reference sequence). V lost 6 bases and J 4 bases, leaving 9 bases between the germline ends. The length of the CDR3 is 12 residues.

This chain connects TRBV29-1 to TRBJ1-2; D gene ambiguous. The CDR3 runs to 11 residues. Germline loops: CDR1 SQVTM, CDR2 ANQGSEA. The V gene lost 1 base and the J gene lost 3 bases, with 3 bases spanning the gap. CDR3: CSVEGHYGYTF. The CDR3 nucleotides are TGCAGCGTTGAAGGACACTATGGCTACACCTTC. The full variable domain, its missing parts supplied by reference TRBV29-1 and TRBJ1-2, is SAVISQKPSRDICQRGTSLTIQCQVDSQVTMMFWYRQQPGQSLTLIATANQGSEATYESGFVIDKFPISRPNLTFSTLTVSNMSPEDSSIYLCSVEGHYGYTFGSGTRLTVV.

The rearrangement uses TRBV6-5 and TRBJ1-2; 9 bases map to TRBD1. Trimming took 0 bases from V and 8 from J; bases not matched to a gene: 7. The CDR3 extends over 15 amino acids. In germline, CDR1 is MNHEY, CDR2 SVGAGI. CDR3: CASSYSTDRGSGYTF. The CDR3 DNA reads TGTGCCAGCAGTTACTCGACGGACAGGGGATCCGGCTACACCTTC.

CDR3 sequence reads: CASTPGPGEYYEQYF. CDR3 sequence (DNA): TGTGCCAGTACCCCGGGGCCAGGGGAGTACTACGAGCAGTACTTC. This chain links TRBV19 with TRBJ2-7; D may be TRBD1 (6 bases). Germline loops: CDR1 LNHDA, CDR2 SQIVND (reference sequence). Trimming left V 7 bases short and J 3 bases short, with 19 bases between. This CDR3 is 15 amino acids long.

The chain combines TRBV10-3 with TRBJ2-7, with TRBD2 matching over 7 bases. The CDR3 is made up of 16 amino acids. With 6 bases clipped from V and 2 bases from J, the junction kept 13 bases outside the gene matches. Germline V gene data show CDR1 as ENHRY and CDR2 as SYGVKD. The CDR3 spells CAIRTSPQRDPYEQYF. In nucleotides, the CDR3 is TGTGCCATCAGGACGTCCCCCCAGCGGGACCCCTACGAGCAGTACTTC.

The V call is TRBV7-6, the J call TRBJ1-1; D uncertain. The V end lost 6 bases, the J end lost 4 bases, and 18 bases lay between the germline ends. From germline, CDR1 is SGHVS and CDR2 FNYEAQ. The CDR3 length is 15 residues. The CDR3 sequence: CASSPIGQVATEAFF. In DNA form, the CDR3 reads TGTGCCAGCAGTCCCATCGGCCAGGTAGCCACTGAAGCTTTCTTT.